This T cell receptor (beta chain) was sequenced for a study of cytomegalovirus exposure and HLA in healthy donors. This PCR relied on a set of 60 Vbeta primers and 13 Jbeta primers. The table came from immunoSEQ multiplex PCR; TCRdb's copy has only in-frame clones and leaves some out. The sample has some 130,000 clones, approximately 80% seen once. With respect to this clone: What it binds is not known.

General study results and limits: Analyzed later, association rates of TCRs varied across HLA loci, with DRB1 most and HLA-C fewest.

The CDR3 runs 13 residues. Germline V CDR1 and CDR2: MGHDK, SYGVNS. V was clipped by 2 bases and J by 14 bases; unmatched bases: 9. What was sequenced was PBMCs. The receptor comes from a man in his late teens or twenties in good health and CMV-seronegative. The V and J genes are TRBV25-1 and TRBJ2-1, with TRBD2 identical over 7 bases. The CDR3 region has the DNA TGTGCCAGCAGTGAAGATCCGGGACTACGTAAGTTCTTC. Amino acid sequence: CASSEDPGLRKFF.